The entry below describes one TCR beta chain. This CDR3 contains 15 residues. Trimming took off 2 bases at V and 1 base at J, with 11 bases between the two ends. Germline CDR1 and CDR2: MNHEY and SMNVEV (reference sequence). The sample comes from a study of blood T cell repertoires in COVID-19. Study summary: T cells, B-cell-depleted T cells, or PBMCs provided the cDNA or gDNA that served as material.

Clones were read by immunoSEQ multiplex PCR, and TCRdb kept only the in-frame ones, dropping some. The data show some 150,000 clones, over 75% seen once. This TCR derives from a man in his 60s who had recovered from COVID-19. Sample: peripheral blood. This chain links TRBV27 with TRBJ1-1; D remains ambiguous. In nucleotides, the CDR3 is TGTGCCAGCAGTTTAAGTCCGAGAGGGAACACTGAAGCTTTCTTT. This gives the protein CASSLSPRGNTEAFF.